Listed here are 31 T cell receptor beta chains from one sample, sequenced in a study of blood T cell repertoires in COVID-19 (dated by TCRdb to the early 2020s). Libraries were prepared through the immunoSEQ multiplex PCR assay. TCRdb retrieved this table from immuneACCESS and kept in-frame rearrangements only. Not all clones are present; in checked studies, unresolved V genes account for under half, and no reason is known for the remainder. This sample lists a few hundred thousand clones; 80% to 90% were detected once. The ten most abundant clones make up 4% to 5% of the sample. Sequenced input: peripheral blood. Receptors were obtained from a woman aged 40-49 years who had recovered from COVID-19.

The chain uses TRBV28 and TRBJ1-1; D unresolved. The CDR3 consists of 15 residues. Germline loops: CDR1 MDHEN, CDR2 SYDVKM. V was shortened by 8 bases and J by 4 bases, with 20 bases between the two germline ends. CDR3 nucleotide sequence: TGTGCCAGCTCTGACCCGGGGTCTTCAAGCACTGAAGCTTTCTTT. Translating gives CASSDPGSSSTEAFF.

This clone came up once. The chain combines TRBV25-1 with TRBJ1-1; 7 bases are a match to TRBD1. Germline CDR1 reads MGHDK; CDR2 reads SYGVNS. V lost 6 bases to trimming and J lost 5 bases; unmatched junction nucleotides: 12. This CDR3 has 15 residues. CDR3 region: CASRDIQGRWTEAFF. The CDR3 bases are TGTGCCAGCAGAGATATACAGGGGCGGTGGACTGAAGCTTTCTTT.

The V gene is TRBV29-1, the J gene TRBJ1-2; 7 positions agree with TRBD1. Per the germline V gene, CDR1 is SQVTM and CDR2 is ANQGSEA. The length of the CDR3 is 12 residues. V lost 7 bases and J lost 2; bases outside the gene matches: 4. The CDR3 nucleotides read TGCAGCGGGGAGACAGGGAACTATGGCTACACCTTC. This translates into CSGETGNYGYTF. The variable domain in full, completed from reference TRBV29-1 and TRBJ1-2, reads SAVISQKPSRDICQRGTSLTIQCQVDSQVTMMFWYRQQPGQSLTLIATANQGSEATYESGFVIDKFPISRPNLTFSTLTVSNMSPEDSSIYLCSGETGNYGYTFGSGTRLTVV.

CDR3 coding DNA: TGTGCCTTACAGAAAAACACTGAAGCTTTCTTT. This codes for CALQKNTEAFF. The J gene is TRBJ1-1, the V gene TRBV30; D is unresolved. Germline V gives CDR1 GTSNPN, CDR2 SVGIG (reference sequence). Trimming took 7 bases from V and 2 from J, leaving 8 bases between them. This CDR3 is built from 11 residues. The complete variable domain, with remaining parts taken from reference TRBV30 and TRBJ1-1, reads SQTIHQWPATLVQPVGSPLSLECTVEGTSNPNLYWYRQAAGRGLQLLFYSVGIGQISSEVPQNLSASRPQDRQFILSSKKLLLSDSGFYLCALQKNTEAFFGQGTRLTVV.

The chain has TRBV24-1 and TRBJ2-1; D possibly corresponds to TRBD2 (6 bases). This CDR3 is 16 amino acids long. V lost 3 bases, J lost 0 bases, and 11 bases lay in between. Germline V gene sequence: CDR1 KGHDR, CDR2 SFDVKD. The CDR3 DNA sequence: TGTGCCACCAGTGATGCCGGGGGTAGCTCCTACAATGAGCAGTTCTTC. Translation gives CATSDAGGSSYNEQFF.

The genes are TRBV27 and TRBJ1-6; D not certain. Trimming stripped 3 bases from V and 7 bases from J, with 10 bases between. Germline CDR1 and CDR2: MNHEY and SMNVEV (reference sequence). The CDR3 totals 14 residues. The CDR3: CASSLLSVNSPLHF. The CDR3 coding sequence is TGTGCCAGCAGTTTGTTGTCGGTCAATTCACCCCTCCACTTT.

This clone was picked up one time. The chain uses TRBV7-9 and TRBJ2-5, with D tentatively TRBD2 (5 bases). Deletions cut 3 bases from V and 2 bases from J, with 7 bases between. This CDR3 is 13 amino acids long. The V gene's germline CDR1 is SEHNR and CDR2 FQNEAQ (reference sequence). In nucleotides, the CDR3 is TGTGCCAGCAGCTTTCCGGGGCAAGAGACCCAGTACTTC. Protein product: CASSFPGQETQYF.

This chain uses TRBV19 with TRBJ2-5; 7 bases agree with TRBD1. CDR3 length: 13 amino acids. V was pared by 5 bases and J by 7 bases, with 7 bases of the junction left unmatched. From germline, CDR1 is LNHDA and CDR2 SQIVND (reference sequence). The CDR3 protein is CASSPQGDATQYF. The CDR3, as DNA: TGTGCCAGTAGTCCCCAGGGGGACGCGACCCAGTACTTC.

Here the CDR3 reads CASSLGDSQETQYF. CDR3 nucleotides: TGTGCCAGCAGCTTAGGGGACAGTCAAGAGACCCAGTACTTC. This chain connects TRBV11-3 to TRBJ2-5; TRBD1 matches at 7 bases. CDR1 is SGHNT, CDR2 YENEEA, per germline. The CDR3 consists of 14 residues. V lost 1 base to trimming and J lost 2 bases; unmatched junction nucleotides: 1.

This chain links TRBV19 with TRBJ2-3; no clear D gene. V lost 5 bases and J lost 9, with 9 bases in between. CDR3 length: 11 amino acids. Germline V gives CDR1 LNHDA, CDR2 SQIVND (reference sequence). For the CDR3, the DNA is TGTGCCAGTAGTTATGGAGTAACGCAGTATTTT. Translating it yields CASSYGVTQYF.

DNA of the CDR3: TGTGCCAGCAGCCAAGAGGGGGGGAGCGAGCAGTACTTC. It encodes CASSQEGGSEQYF. This chain joins TRBV14 and TRBJ2-7, with 7 bases that match TRBD2. The CDR3 runs to 13 residues. Germline loops: CDR1 SGHDN, CDR2 FVKESK. The V gene end was trimmed by 0 bases and the J gene end by 6 bases; junction bases not matched to a gene: 2.

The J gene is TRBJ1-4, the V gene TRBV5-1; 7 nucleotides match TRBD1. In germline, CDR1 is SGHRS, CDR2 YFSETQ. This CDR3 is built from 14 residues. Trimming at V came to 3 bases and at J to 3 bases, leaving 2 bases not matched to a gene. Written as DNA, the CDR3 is TGCGCCAGCAGCTCAGGGACAGCTAATGAAAAACTGTTTTTT. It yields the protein CASSSGTANEKLFF. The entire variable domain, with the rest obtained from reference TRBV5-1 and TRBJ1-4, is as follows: KAGVTQTPRYLIKTRGQQVTLSCSPISGHRSVSWYQQTPGQGLQFLFEYFSETQRNKGNFPGRFSGRQFSNSRSEMNVSTLELGDSALYLCASSSGTANEKLFFGSGTQLSVL.

The CDR3 loop is CASSPLVSASTEAFF. The DNA for the CDR3 is TGTGCCAGCAGCCCTCTGGTCTCCGCGAGCACTGAAGCTTTCTTT. The gene calls are TRBV7-9 and TRBJ1-1; no definite D call. The CDR3 totals 15 residues. Germline V gene sequence: CDR1 SEHNR, CDR2 FQNEAQ (reference sequence). The ends were cut back, 5 bases at V and 4 bases at J, with 17 bases in the middle.

CDR3 nucleotide sequence: TGTGCCAGCAGCCAAGGGGCCGACAGGGGTCTAACCGGGGAGCTGTTTTTT. Protein product: CASSQGADRGLTGELFF. The J gene is TRBJ2-2, the V gene TRBV4-2; 8 bases align to TRBD1. The CDR3 loop spans 17 amino acids. Per germline, CDR1 LGHNA and CDR2 YNFKEQ. V shed 1 base and J 5 bases; nucleotides not matched to a gene: 9.

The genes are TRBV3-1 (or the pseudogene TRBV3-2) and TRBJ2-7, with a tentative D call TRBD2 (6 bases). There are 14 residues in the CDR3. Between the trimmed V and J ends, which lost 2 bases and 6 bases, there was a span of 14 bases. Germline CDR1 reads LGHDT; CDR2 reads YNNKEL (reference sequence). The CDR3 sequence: CASSQSEAGGEQYV. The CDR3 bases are TGTGCCAGCAGCCAATCGGAAGCGGGCGGCGAGCAGTACGTC.

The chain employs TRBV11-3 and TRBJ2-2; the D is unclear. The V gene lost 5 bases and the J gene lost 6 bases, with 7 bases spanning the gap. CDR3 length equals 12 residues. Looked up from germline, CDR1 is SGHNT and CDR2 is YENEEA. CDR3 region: CASSLSAGELFF. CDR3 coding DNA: TGTGCCAGCAGCCTATCGGCCGGGGAGCTGTTTTTT.

The CDR3 region has the DNA TGTGCCAGCAGCTTTCGCAGGTCCCATGAGCAGTTCTTC. It encodes CASSFRRSHEQFF. This chain joins TRBV13 and TRBJ2-1; no definite D call. CDR3 length: 13 residues. The germline CDR1 and CDR2 sequences are PRHDT and FYEKMQ (reference sequence). The V end was cut by 3 bases, the J end by 8 bases, with 11 bases between.

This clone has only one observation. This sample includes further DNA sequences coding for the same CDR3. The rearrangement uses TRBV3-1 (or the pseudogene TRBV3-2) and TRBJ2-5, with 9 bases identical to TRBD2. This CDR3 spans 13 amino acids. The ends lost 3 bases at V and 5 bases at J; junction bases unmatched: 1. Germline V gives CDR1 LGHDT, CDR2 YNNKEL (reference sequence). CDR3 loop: CASSQSGGETQYF. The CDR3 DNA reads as TGTGCCAGCAGCCAGAGCGGGGGGGAGACCCAGTACTTC.

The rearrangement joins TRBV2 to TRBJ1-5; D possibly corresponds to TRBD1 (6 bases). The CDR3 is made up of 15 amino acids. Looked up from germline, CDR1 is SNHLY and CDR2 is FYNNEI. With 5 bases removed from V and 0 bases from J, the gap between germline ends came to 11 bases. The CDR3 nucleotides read TGTGCCAGCAGTCAACAGGGATATAGCAATCAGCCCCAGCATTTT. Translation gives CASSQQGYSNQPQHF.

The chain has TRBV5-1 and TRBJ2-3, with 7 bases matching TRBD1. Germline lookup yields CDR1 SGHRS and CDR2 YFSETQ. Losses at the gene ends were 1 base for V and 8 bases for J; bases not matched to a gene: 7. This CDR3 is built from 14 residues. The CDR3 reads CASSLSTGEGTQYF. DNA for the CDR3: TGCGCCAGCAGCTTGTCCACAGGGGAAGGTACGCAGTATTTT.

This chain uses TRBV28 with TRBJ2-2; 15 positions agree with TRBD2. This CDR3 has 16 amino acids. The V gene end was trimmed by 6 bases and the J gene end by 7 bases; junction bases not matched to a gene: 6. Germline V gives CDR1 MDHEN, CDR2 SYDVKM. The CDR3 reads CASSGLAGGLIGELFF. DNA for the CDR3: TGTGCCAGCAGCGGACTAGCGGGGGGGCTGATCGGGGAGCTGTTTTTT. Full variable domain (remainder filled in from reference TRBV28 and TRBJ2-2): DVKVTQSSRYLVKRTGEKVFLECVQDMDHENMFWYRQDPGLGLRLIYFSYDVKMKEKGDIPEGYSVSREKKERFSLILESASTNQTSMYLCASSGLAGGLIGELFFGEGSRLTVL.

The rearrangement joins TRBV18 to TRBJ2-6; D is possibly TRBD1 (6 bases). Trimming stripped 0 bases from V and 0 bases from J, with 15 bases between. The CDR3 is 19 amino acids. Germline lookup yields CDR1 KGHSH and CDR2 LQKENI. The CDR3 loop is CASSPPMDSRYSGANVLTF. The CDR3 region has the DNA TGTGCCAGCTCACCACCGATGGACAGCCGGTACTCTGGGGCCAACGTCCTGACTTTC.

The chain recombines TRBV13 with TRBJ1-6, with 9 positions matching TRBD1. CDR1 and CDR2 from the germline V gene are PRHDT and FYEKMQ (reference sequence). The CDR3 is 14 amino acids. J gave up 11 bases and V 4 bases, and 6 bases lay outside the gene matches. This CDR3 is CASSSDRGGPPLHF. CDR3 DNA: TGTGCCAGCAGCTCCGACAGGGGGGGGCCACCCCTCCACTTT.

The CDR3 DNA sequence: TGTGCCAGCTCACCACCGATGGCGGGGGGGACTGAAGCTTTCTTT. Translation gives CASSPPMAGGTEAFF. The chain joins TRBV18 to TRBJ1-1, with D maybe TRBD1 (5 bases). V gave up 0 bases and J gave up 5 bases, with 13 bases separating them. Germline V CDR1 and CDR2: KGHSH, LQKENI. CDR3 length: 15 residues.

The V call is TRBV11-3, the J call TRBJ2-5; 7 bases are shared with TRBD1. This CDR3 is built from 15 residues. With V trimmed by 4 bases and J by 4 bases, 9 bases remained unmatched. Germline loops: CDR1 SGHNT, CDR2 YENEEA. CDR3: CASSSGQNVRETQYF. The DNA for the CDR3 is TGTGCCAGCAGCTCGGGACAGAATGTTAGAGAGACCCAGTACTTC.

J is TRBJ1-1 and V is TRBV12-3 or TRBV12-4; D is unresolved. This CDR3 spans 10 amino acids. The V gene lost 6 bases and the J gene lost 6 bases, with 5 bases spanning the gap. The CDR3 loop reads CASSQAEAFF. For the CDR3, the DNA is TGTGCCAGCAGCCAGGCTGAAGCTTTCTTT.

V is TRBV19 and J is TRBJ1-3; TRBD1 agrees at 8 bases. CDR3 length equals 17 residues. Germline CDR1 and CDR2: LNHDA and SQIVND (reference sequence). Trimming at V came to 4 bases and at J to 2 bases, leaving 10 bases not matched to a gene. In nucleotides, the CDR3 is TGTGCCAGTAGTACCCTTGGACAGGGACGTCCTGGAAACACCATATATTTT. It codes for CASSTLGQGRPGNTIYF.

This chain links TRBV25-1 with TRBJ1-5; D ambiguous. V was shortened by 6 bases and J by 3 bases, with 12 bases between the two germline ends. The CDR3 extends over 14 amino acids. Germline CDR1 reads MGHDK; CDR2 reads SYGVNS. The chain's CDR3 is CASSLRELNQPQHF. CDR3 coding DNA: TGTGCCAGCAGCCTCCGGGAACTCAATCAGCCCCAGCATTTT.

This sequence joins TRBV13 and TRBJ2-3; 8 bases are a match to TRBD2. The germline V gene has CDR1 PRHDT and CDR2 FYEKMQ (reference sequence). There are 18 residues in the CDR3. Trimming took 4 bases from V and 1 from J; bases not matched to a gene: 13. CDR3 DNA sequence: TGTGCCAGCAGCTCCCGGGGGGGCCCTCTAAAGGGCACAGATACGCAGTATTTT. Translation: CASSSRGGPLKGTDTQYF.

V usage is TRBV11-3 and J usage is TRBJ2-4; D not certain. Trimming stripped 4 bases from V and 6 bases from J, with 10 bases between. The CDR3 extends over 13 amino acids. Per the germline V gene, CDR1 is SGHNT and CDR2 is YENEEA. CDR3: CASSSGSGNIQYF. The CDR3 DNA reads TGTGCCAGCAGCTCCGGGTCGGGAAACATTCAGTACTTC.

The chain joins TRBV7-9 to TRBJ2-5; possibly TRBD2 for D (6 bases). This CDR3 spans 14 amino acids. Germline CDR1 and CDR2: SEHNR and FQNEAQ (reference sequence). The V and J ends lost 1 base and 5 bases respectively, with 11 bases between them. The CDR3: CASSLVPREETQYF. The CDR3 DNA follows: TGTGCCAGCAGCTTAGTCCCTCGGGAGGAGACCCAGTACTTC.